These 6 T cell receptor beta chains came from one sample sequenced in a study of post-analysis software for immune sequencing data. Unique molecular identifiers had been added to the TCR beta cDNA libraries. TCRdb redid the calling of the PCR reads with MiXCR, one entry per CDR3 protein. The sample shows about 540,000 distinct CDR3 sequences, around 31% of them seen only once. Notes on the study in general: The study found TRBV5-6, TRBV5-1 and TRBV20-1 among 4 or 5 TRBV segments more frequent in patients than controls.

Their antigens remain unidentified. Sequences were obtained from blood. These receptors all stem from a girl aged 2-17 years with multiple sclerosis.

The chain combines TRBV5-1 with TRBJ1-1, with 7 bases fitting TRBD1. The CDR3 length is 15 residues. V shed 1 base and J 0 bases; nucleotides not matched to a gene: 3. CDR1 and CDR2 from the germline V gene are SGHRS and YFSETQ. The CDR3 DNA is TGCGCCAGCAGCTTGTTGGGACAGTTGAACACTGAAGCTTTCTTT. Translated: CASSLLGQLNTEAFF.

The V call is TRBV5-6, the J call TRBJ2-6, with D uncertain. CDR1 is SGHDT, CDR2 YYEEEE, per germline. CDR3 size: 15 residues. V was pared by 4 bases and J by 0 bases, with 8 bases between. CDR3 DNA: TGTGCCAGCAGCCCGGTCCTCTCTGGGGCCAACGTCCTGACTTTC. Protein product: CASSPVLSGANVLTF.

The CDR3, as DNA: TGTGCCAGCAGCCAAGCGGGACAGGGCCCTTCTGGGGCCAACGTCCTGACTTTC. Its translation is CASSQAGQGPSGANVLTF. This chain uses TRBV3-1 with TRBJ2-6; 9 positions agree with TRBD1. V was pared by 1 base and J by 1 base, with 5 bases of the junction left unmatched. The CDR3 is 18 residues long. Germline CDR1 and CDR2: LGHDT and YNNKEL (reference sequence).

In this sample, this clonotype turned up a few times. The rearrangement links TRBV6-2 or TRBV6-3 to TRBJ1-2; D is uncertain. CDR3 length: 10 residues. Trimming stripped 4 bases from V and 7 bases from J, with 4 bases between. The germline V gene has CDR1 MNHEY and CDR2 SVGEGT. The CDR3 sequence is CASSSSGYTF. CDR3 nucleotide sequence: TGTGCCAGCAGTTCGTCTGGCTACACCTTC.

This clonotype came up a few times. The gene calls are TRBV29-1 and TRBJ1-5, with 9 bases aligning to TRBD1. J gave up 1 base and V 2 bases, and 9 bases lay outside the gene matches. The CDR3 loop spans 17 amino acids. The germline V gene encodes CDR1 SQVTM and CDR2 ANQGSEA. Here the CDR3 DNA reads TGCAGCGTTGAAAGGGACAGGGCCTCTGAGAGCAATCAGCCCCAGCATTTT. Translation: CSVERDRASESNQPQHF.

The DNA for the CDR3 is TGTGCCAGCAGTGACCTAGACAGCCGCTCGCTCTATGGCTACACCTTC. Amino acid sequence: CASSDLDSRSLYGYTF. The chain carries TRBV2 and TRBJ1-2, with TRBD1 as a possible D gene (5 bases). The CDR3 extends over 16 amino acids. The germline V gene encodes CDR1 SNHLY and CDR2 FYNNEI. V lost 3 bases, J lost 4 bases, and 18 bases lay in between.